The present TCR beta chain was sequenced within a study of Ad26.COV2.S vaccination and SARS-CoV-2 variants. Study context: Ad26.COV2.S, an intramuscular injection, was given once or twice 56 days apart.

Noted treatment: about 20 received Ad26.COV2.S at low or high dose, single or two shots; 5 received placebo; per-sample allocation not given. Each sample was drawn 63 days after the first injection (of vaccine or placebo). Boston hosted the donor, who was an adult aged 18-55 years. Assay used: immunoSEQ multiplex PCR; TCRdb lists only in-frame clones, some missing. The sample carries hundreds of thousands of clones, about 88% recorded once. The CDR3 consists of 13 residues. Germline loops: CDR1 MNHEY, CDR2 SMNVEV (reference sequence). V lost 5 bases and J lost 10, with 17 bases in between. The chain links TRBV27 to TRBJ1-2; the D is unclear. The receptor was derived from a person between 18 and 65 years old who received the Ad26.COV2.S COVID-19 vaccine or a placebo. Sample: peripheral blood, taken in a trial of Ad26.COV2.S vaccine versus placebo. The CDR3 region has the DNA TGTGCCAGCAGTATAGGTCTCGCGGGAGACTACACCTTC. Amino acids: CASSIGLAGDYTF.